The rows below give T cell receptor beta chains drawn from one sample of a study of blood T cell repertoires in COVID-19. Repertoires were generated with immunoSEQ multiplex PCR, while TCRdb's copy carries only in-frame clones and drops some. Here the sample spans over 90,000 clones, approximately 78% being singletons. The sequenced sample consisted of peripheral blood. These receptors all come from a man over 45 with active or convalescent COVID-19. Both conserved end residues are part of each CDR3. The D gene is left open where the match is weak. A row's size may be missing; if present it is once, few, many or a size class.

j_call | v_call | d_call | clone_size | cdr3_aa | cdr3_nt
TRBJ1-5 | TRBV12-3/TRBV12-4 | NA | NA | CASSLGGVEPQHF | TGTGCCAGCAGTTTAGGGGGGGTTGAGCCCCAGCATTTT
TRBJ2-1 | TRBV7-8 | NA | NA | CASSLAGGQSGNEQFF | TGTGCCAGCAGCTTAGCGGGGGGGCAGTCTGGAAATGAGCAGTTCTTC
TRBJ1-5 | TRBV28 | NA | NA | CASSYRLTGLIQPQHF | TGTGCCAGCAGTTACCGTCTTACAGGTTTAATTCAGCCCCAGCATTTT
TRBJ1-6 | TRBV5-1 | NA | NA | CASSLGQGSYYNSPLHF | TGCGCCAGCAGCTTGGGGCAGGGGAGTTACTATAATTCACCCCTCCACTTT
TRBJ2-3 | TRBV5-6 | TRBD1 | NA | CASRAGTGGDTQYF | TGTGCCAGCAGAGCCGGGACAGGGGGAGATACGCAGTATTTT
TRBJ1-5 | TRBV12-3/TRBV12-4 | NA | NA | CASSASLQPQHF | TGTGCCAGCAGTGCAAGCTTGCAGCCCCAGCATTTT
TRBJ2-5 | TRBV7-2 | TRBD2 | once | CASTPGTSGETQYF | TGTGCCAGCACCCCGGGGACTAGCGGCGAGACCCAGTACTTC
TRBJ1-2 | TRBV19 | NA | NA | CLRRSGGGHYGYTF | TGTCTCAGAAGAAGTGGGGGGGGACACTATGGCTACACCTTC
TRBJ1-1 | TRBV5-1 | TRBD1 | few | CASRHDPGQGGDWNTEAFF | TGCGCCAGCAGGCACGACCCGGGACAGGGGGGCGATTGGAACACTGAAGCTTTCTTT
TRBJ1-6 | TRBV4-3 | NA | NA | CASSKQARSPLHF | TGCGCCAGCAGCAAACAGGCGAGGTCACCCCTCCACTTT
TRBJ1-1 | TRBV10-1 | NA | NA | CASSEEGTSTEAFF | TGCGCCAGCAGTGAGGAGGGTACCAGCACTGAAGCTTTCTTT
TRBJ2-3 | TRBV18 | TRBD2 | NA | CASSPARNARTSGGTDTQYF | TGTGCCAGCTCACCAGCTCGGAACGCCAGGACTAGCGGGGGTACAGATACGCAGTATTTT
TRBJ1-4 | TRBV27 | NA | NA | CASSLDSIREKLFF | TGTGCCAGCAGTCTAGACAGTATACGTGAAAAACTGTTTTTT
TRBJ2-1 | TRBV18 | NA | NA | CASSPGPNNEQFF | TGTGCCAGCTCACCGGGGCCGAACAATGAGCAGTTCTTC
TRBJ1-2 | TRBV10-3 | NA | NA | CAIGPRDGGYTF | TGTGCCATCGGTCCTCGGGATGGGGGCTACACCTTC
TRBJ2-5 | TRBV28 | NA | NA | CASSGGGAHQETQYF | TGTGCCAGCAGTGGAGGGGGGGCACACCAAGAGACCCAGTACTTC
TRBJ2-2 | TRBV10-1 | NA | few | CASMDRNTGELFF | TGCGCCAGCATGGACAGAAACACCGGGGAGCTGTTTTTT
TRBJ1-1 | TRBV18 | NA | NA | CASSPRATEAFF | TGTGCCAGCTCACCACGCGCCACTGAAGCTTTCTTT
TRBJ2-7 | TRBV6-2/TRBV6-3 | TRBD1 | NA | CASNPGQGPTYEQYF | TGTGCCAGCAACCCGGGACAGGGCCCAACCTACGAGCAGTACTTC